The rows below give T cell receptor beta chains drawn from one sample of a study of blood T cell repertoires in COVID-19. Clones were sequenced by immunoSEQ multiplex PCR, and TCRdb holds only the in-frame ones, with some missing. The top ten hold approximately 25% of the sample, which has about 98,000 clones, around 75% seen once. Specimen: peripheral blood. The receptor set was obtained from a man between 65 and 85 years old with acute or convalescent COVID-19. Each CDR3 is given with its conserved first and last residue. The order of the fields is D gene, clone size, V gene, J gene, CDR3 protein, CDR3 DNA. The D gene is left open where the match is weak. Size values are once, few and many counts, or a class for expanded clones, and some rows have none.

d_gene: -; abundance: -; v_gene: TRBV7-3; j_gene: TRBJ1-2; CDR3aa: CASGGPNYGYTF; CDR3nt: TGTGCCAGCGGCGGTCCTAACTATGGCTACACCTTC
d_gene: TRBD1; abundance: -; v_gene: TRBV5-1; j_gene: TRBJ1-2; CDR3aa: CASSPEGQLTGDGYTF; CDR3nt: TGCGCCAGCAGCCCGGAGGGACAGCTGACTGGGGATGGCTACACCTTC
d_gene: -; abundance: -; v_gene: TRBV5-1; j_gene: TRBJ2-1; CDR3aa: CASSPSGISYNEQFF; CDR3nt: TGCGCCAGCAGCCCCAGCGGAATCTCCTACAATGAGCAGTTCTTC
d_gene: -; abundance: -; v_gene: TRBV2; j_gene: TRBJ1-2; CDR3aa: CASSEGGRGIGYTF; CDR3nt: TGTGCCAGCAGTGAAGGGGGTAGGGGTATCGGTTACACCTTC
d_gene: -; abundance: once; v_gene: TRBV4-3; j_gene: TRBJ1-5; CDR3aa: CASSQVGRGQPQHF; CDR3nt: TGCGCCAGCAGCCAAGTGGGCAGGGGACAGCCCCAGCATTTT
d_gene: TRBD2; abundance: -; v_gene: TRBV4-2; j_gene: TRBJ2-7; CDR3aa: CASSQTKLAGYEQYF; CDR3nt: TGTGCCAGCAGCCAAACGAAGCTAGCGGGCTACGAGCAGTACTTC
d_gene: -; abundance: -; v_gene: TRBV24-1; j_gene: TRBJ2-1; CDR3aa: CATSDSRGRPYNEQFF; CDR3nt: TGTGCCACCAGTGATTCGAGGGGGAGACCCTACAATGAGCAGTTCTTC
d_gene: TRBD1; abundance: -; v_gene: TRBV5-6; j_gene: TRBJ1-2; CDR3aa: CASSLADRGGGGYTF; CDR3nt: TGTGCCAGCAGCTTGGCCGACAGGGGAGGAGGAGGCTACACCTTC
d_gene: -; abundance: -; v_gene: TRBV7-3; j_gene: TRBJ2-1; CDR3aa: CASSPQGNEQFF; CDR3nt: TGTGCCAGCAGCCCGCAGGGCAATGAGCAGTTCTTC
d_gene: -; abundance: -; v_gene: TRBV5-1; j_gene: TRBJ1-2; CDR3aa: CASSLPTGLYGYTF; CDR3nt: TGCGCCAGCAGCCTACCTACAGGGCTCTATGGCTACACCTTC
d_gene: TRBD2; abundance: -; v_gene: TRBV19; j_gene: TRBJ2-7; CDR3aa: CASSVGLADPRGQYF; CDR3nt: TGTGCCAGTAGTGTGGGACTAGCGGATCCCCGCGGGCAGTACTTC
d_gene: -; abundance: once; v_gene: TRBV6-5; j_gene: TRBJ2-1; CDR3aa: CAGPGLPYNEQFF; CDR3nt: TGTGCCGGCCCGGGACTTCCGTACAATGAGCAGTTCTTC
d_gene: -; abundance: -; v_gene: TRBV6-6; j_gene: TRBJ2-3; CDR3aa: CASSYSKGQRDTQYF; CDR3nt: TGTGCCAGCAGTTACTCGAAGGGACAACGCGATACGCAGTATTTT
d_gene: TRBD1; abundance: -; v_gene: TRBV28; j_gene: TRBJ1-5; CDR3aa: CASSSGRGIQRQPQHF; CDR3nt: TGTGCCAGCAGTTCAGGCAGGGGGATTCAACGTCAGCCCCAGCATTTT
d_gene: TRBD1; abundance: once; v_gene: TRBV4-1; j_gene: TRBJ2-6; CDR3aa: CASSQGTGGSGANVLTF; CDR3nt: TGCGCCAGCAGCCAGGGGACAGGGGGCTCTGGGGCCAACGTCCTGACTTTC
d_gene: TRBD2; abundance: -; v_gene: TRBV2; j_gene: TRBJ2-1; CDR3aa: CASSALAGYNEQFF; CDR3nt: TGTGCCAGCAGTGCACTAGCGGGGTACAATGAGCAGTTCTTC
d_gene: -; abundance: -; v_gene: TRBV18; j_gene: TRBJ1-1; CDR3aa: CASSPRGTNTEAFF; CDR3nt: TGTGCCAGCTCACCAAGGGGAACGAACACTGAAGCTTTCTTT
d_gene: -; abundance: -; v_gene: TRBV14; j_gene: TRBJ2-3; CDR3aa: CASSQDPTTHTQYF; CDR3nt: TGTGCCAGCAGCCAAGATCCCACTACTCATACGCAGTATTTT
d_gene: TRBD1; abundance: many; v_gene: TRBV6-5; j_gene: TRBJ1-5; CDR3aa: CASSSRRGNQPQHF; CDR3nt: TGTGCCAGCAGTTCCCGCAGGGGGAATCAGCCCCAGCATTTT
d_gene: TRBD2; abundance: -; v_gene: TRBV14; j_gene: TRBJ2-7; CDR3aa: CASSLAGGEQYF; CDR3nt: TGTGCCAGCAGCTTAGCGGGCGGCGAGCAGTACTTC
d_gene: TRBD1; abundance: few; v_gene: TRBV18; j_gene: TRBJ1-2; CDR3aa: CASSEGQGEIGYTF; CDR3nt: TGTGCCAGCTCAGAAGGACAGGGGGAAATTGGCTACACCTTC
d_gene: -; abundance: once; v_gene: TRBV11-2; j_gene: TRBJ1-1; CDR3aa: CASSLSGLMNTEAFF; CDR3nt: TGTGCCAGCAGCTTAAGCGGCCTCATGAACACTGAAGCTTTCTTT